This is a list of T cell receptor beta chains from one sample in a study of Ad26.COV2.S vaccination and SARS-CoV-2 variants. Method: immunoSEQ multiplex PCR; TCRdb's copy keeps in-frame clones and lacks some. The table includes 300,000 to 350,000 clones, approximately 86% detected once. Sequenced material: peripheral blood, taken in a trial of Ad26.COV2.S vaccine versus placebo. These receptors were taken from a person aged 18-65 years who received the Ad26.COV2.S COVID-19 vaccine or a placebo. Both conserved end residues are part of each CDR3. A D gene is named only where the DNA matches it firmly. Expanded clones are given a class, and other clones once, few, many or no size at all.

j_call d_call clone_size v_call cdr3_aa cdr3_nt
TRBJ1-4 NA NA TRBV29-1 CSVGDGSANEKLFF TGCAGCGTTGGGGACGGTAGCGCTAATGAAAAACTGTTTTTT
TRBJ1-1 TRBD1 once TRBV28 CASKMTGTNTEAFF TGTGCCAGCAAAATGACAGGGACGAACACTGAAGCTTTCTTT
TRBJ1-6 NA few TRBV28 CASNPPGSYSPLHF TGTGCCAGCAACCCTCCAGGGAGTTATTCACCCCTCCACTTT
TRBJ1-1 NA NA TRBV5-4 CASSLVGARNTEAFF TGTGCCAGCAGCTTGGTAGGGGCTAGGAACACTGAAGCTTTCTTT
TRBJ2-1 TRBD2 NA TRBV5-1 CANPSAGGRLYNEQFF TGCGCCAACCCCTCCGCGGGGGGCCGACTTTACAATGAGCAGTTCTTC
TRBJ2-1 TRBD2 NA TRBV11-1 CASSPRGLAPHNEQFF TGTGCCAGCAGCCCCCGAGGACTAGCGCCCCACAATGAGCAGTTCTTC
TRBJ1-5 TRBD1 NA TRBV24-1 CATGTGHSNQPQHF TGTGCCACCGGGACAGGACATAGCAATCAGCCCCAGCATTTT
TRBJ1-5 NA NA TRBV30 CAWSQNSNQPQHF TGTGCCTGGAGCCAGAATAGCAATCAGCCCCAGCATTTT
TRBJ1-6 TRBD1 NA TRBV6-2/TRBV6-3 CASSSRGDSPLHF TGTGCCAGCAGTTCCAGGGGGGATTCACCCCTCCACTTT
TRBJ1-1 TRBD1 NA TRBV2 CASRRTGRDTEAFF TGTGCCAGCAGGCGGACAGGGAGGGACACTGAAGCTTTCTTT
TRBJ2-7 TRBD1 NA TRBV19 CASSIDSRRDRTYEQYF TGTGCCAGTAGTATAGATTCAAGGAGGGACAGGACCTACGAGCAGTACTTC
TRBJ2-7 TRBD2 NA TRBV19 CASSPTGGAYEQYF TGTGCCAGTAGCCCAACCGGGGGGGCCTACGAGCAGTACTTC
TRBJ2-1 TRBD2 NA TRBV19 CASNPRGGYNEQFF TGTGCCAGTAACCCCCGGGGGGGCTACAATGAGCAGTTCTTC
TRBJ1-1 TRBD1 NA TRBV18 CASCKDRGQAEAFF TGTGCCAGCTGTAAAGACAGGGGGCAGGCTGAAGCTTTCTTT
TRBJ1-5 NA NA TRBV9 CASSLGGASNQPQHF TGTGCCAGCAGCCTCGGGGGGGCTAGCAATCAGCCCCAGCATTTT
TRBJ2-4 NA NA TRBV4-1 CASSHRTEIAKNIQYF TGCGCCAGCAGCCATAGGACAGAGATAGCCAAAAACATTCAGTACTTC
TRBJ2-7 TRBD1 NA TRBV5-1 CASSLAGQPSSYEQYF TGCGCCAGCAGCTTGGCGGGACAGCCCAGCTCCTACGAGCAGTACTTC
TRBJ2-3 NA NA TRBV14 CASSLYRTGTDTQYF TGTGCCAGCAGCCTTTACCGGACCGGCACAGATACGCAGTATTTT
TRBJ2-7 NA NA TRBV2 CASKEGGYYEQYF TGTGCCAGCAAGGAGGGCGGATACTACGAGCAGTACTTC
TRBJ1-6 TRBD1 NA TRBV14 CASSQLGQGGSPLHF TGTGCCAGCAGCCAACTAGGACAGGGAGGTTCACCCCTCCACTTT
TRBJ1-1 NA NA TRBV18 CASSLGRVNTEAFF TGTGCCAGCTCGCTGGGACGGGTGAACACTGAAGCTTTCTTT
TRBJ2-2 NA NA TRBV7-9 CASSQTLEELFF TGTGCCAGCAGCCAGACCCTGGAGGAGCTGTTTTTT
TRBJ2-3 TRBD2 once TRBV4-2 CASETSGGADTQYF TGTGCCAGCGAGACTAGCGGGGGGGCAGATACGCAGTATTTT
TRBJ2-3 NA NA TRBV2 CASGTTDTQYF TGTGCCAGCGGGACCACAGATACGCAGTATTTT
TRBJ2-1 NA NA TRBV2 CASSPLTSGKNEQFF TGTGCCAGCAGTCCCCTTACGTCGGGGAAAAATGAGCAGTTCTTC
TRBJ2-1 TRBD2 NA TRBV7-3 CASSPGLAPYNEQFF TGTGCCAGCAGCCCGGGACTAGCGCCTTACAATGAGCAGTTCTTC
TRBJ2-2 TRBD2 NA TRBV24-1 CATKGLAGAGELFF TGTGCCACCAAGGGACTAGCGGGAGCCGGGGAGCTGTTTTTT
TRBJ2-5 NA NA TRBV7-2 CASSSPDLAIVTQYF TGTGCCAGCAGCTCCCCGGACTTAGCGATCGTGACCCAGTACTTC
TRBJ1-5 NA NA TRBV18 CASSPSGSLSNQPQHF TGTGCCAGCTCACCATCGGGTTCCCTTAGCAATCAGCCCCAGCATTTT
TRBJ2-5 TRBD1 NA TRBV2 CASRLTGAGETQYF TGTGCCAGCAGGTTGACAGGGGCAGGAGAGACCCAGTACTTC
TRBJ1-5 NA NA TRBV28 CASSYLGANGNQPQHF TGTGCCAGCAGCTACTTGGGCGCGAACGGCAATCAGCCCCAGCATTTT
TRBJ1-1 NA once TRBV19 CASSIGTANTEAFF TGTGCCAGTAGTATAGGGACAGCGAACACTGAAGCTTTCTTT
TRBJ2-7 NA once TRBV19 CASSINGLSYEQYF TGTGCCAGTAGTATTAACGGGTTATCCTACGAGCAGTACTTC
TRBJ2-1 NA NA TRBV5-4 CASSPPGRSYNEQFF TGTGCCAGCAGCCCCCCTGGGAGGTCCTACAATGAGCAGTTCTTC
TRBJ2-3 TRBD1 NA TRBV9 CASSALGQGVTDTQYF TGTGCCAGCAGCGCCCTAGGACAGGGGGTAACAGATACGCAGTATTTT
TRBJ2-2 NA few TRBV12-3/TRBV12-4 CASRDLGAGELFF TGTGCCAGCAGGGACCTGGGGGCCGGGGAGCTGTTTTTT
TRBJ1-6 NA NA TRBV6-2/TRBV6-3 CASSYGKDRNSPLHF TGTGCCAGCAGTTACGGAAAAGACCGGAATTCACCCCTCCACTTT
TRBJ2-2 NA NA TRBV4-3 CASSQVEGTGELFF TGCGCCAGCAGCCAAGTGGAAGGGACCGGGGAGCTGTTTTTT
TRBJ1-6 NA NA TRBV4-3 CASSQEVGGNSPLHF TGCGCCAGCAGCCAAGAAGTCGGGGGAAATTCACCCCTCCACTTT
TRBJ2-3 TRBD1 NA TRBV18 CASSPTRQGSHTDTQYF TGTGCCAGCTCACCTACTCGACAGGGTTCCCACACAGATACGCAGTATTTT
TRBJ1-2 NA NA TRBV27 CASSPSPSGFYGYTF TGTGCCAGCAGCCCCTCACCGTCGGGGTTCTATGGCTACACCTTC
TRBJ2-1 NA NA TRBV9 CASSVRAGNNNEQFF TGTGCCAGCAGCGTCCGGGCGGGTAACAACAATGAGCAGTTCTTC
TRBJ2-7 NA NA TRBV5-5 CASSLIQGTYYEQYF TGTGCCAGCAGCTTGATACAGGGCACCTACTACGAGCAGTACTTC
TRBJ1-2 TRBD1 NA TRBV29-1 CSVEPQGAYGYTF TGCAGCGTTGAACCCCAGGGGGCGTATGGCTACACCTTC
TRBJ1-5 NA NA TRBV28 CASSWYGVGASQPQHF TGTGCCAGCAGTTGGTATGGCGTGGGGGCAAGTCAGCCCCAGCATTTT
TRBJ1-1 NA NA TRBV12-2 CASRLGEKTNTEAFF TGTGCAAGTCGCTTAGGAGAGAAAACGAACACTGAAGCTTTCTTT
TRBJ2-7 NA NA TRBV5-8 CASSLSPLGEQYF TGTGCCAGCAGCTTGTCCCCACTTGGCGAGCAGTACTTC
TRBJ2-1 NA NA TRBV15 CATSREGVNEQFF TGTGCCACCAGCAGAGAGGGGGTCAATGAGCAGTTCTTC
TRBJ2-1 TRBD2 NA TRBV5-4 CASSLAGLGGPNEQFF TGTGCCAGCAGCTTGGCGGGATTGGGAGGGCCCAATGAGCAGTTCTTC
TRBJ1-6 NA many TRBV9 CASTEGGQLSSPLHF TGTGCCAGCACCGAGGGGGGGCAACTGAGTTCACCCCTCCACTTT
TRBJ2-3 TRBD2 NA TRBV4-3 CASSQDRGLAGGSPTDTQYF TGCGCCAGCAGCCAAGATCGGGGACTAGCGGGGGGGAGTCCCACAGATACGCAGTATTTT
TRBJ2-1 TRBD2 NA TRBV9 CASSDTGTSAHNEQFF TGTGCCAGCAGCGACACCGGGACTAGCGCTCACAATGAGCAGTTCTTC
TRBJ2-7 NA NA TRBV5-4 CASSAPPGEQYF TGTGCCAGCAGCGCACCCCCTGGGGAGCAGTACTTC
TRBJ1-1 NA NA TRBV6-6 CASGVGNTEAFF TGTGCCAGTGGAGTGGGGAACACTGAAGCTTTCTTT